This T cell receptor (beta chain) was obtained from a study of blood T cell repertoires in COVID-19. Germline CDR1 and CDR2: MDHEN and SYDVKM. The CDR3 totals 15 residues. Trimming cost V 6 bases and J 4 bases, with 18 bases left between them. The data were produced by immunoSEQ multiplex PCR, yet TCRdb's version contains in-frame clones alone and is incomplete. The table lists about 87,000 clones, approximately 87% of them singletons. This clone was recorded a few times. Sequenced material: peripheral blood. The TCR was taken from a human donor with acute or convalescent COVID-19. The donor label of this sample is uncertain. The V call is TRBV28, the J call TRBJ1-2, with D possibly TRBD1 on 5 matching bases. Here the CDR3 reads CASSTPGGAVYGYTF. CDR3 nucleotides: TGTGCCAGCAGCACCCCGGGGGGAGCTGTCTATGGCTACACCTTC.